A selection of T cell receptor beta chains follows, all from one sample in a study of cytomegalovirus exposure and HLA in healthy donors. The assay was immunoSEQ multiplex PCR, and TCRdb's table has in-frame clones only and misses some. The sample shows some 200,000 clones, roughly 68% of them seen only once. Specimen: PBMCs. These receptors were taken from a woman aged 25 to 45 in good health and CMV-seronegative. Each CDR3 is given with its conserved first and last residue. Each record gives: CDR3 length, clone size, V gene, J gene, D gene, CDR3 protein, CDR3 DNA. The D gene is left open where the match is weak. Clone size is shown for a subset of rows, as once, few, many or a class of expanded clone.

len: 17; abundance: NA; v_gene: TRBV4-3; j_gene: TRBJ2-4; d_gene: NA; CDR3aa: CASSQDPRGGAKNIQYF; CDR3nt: TGCGCCAGCAGCCAAGATCCTAGAGGAGGGGCCAAAAACATTCAGTACTTC
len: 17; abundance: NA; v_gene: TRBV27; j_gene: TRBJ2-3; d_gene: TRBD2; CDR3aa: CASSLSGGLAGGDTQYF; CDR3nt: TGTGCCAGCAGTTTATCCGGTGGACTAGCGGGAGGAGATACGCAGTATTTT
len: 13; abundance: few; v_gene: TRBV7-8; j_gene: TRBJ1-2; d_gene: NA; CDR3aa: CASSLGQGSGYTF; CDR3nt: TGTGCCAGCAGCTTAGGGCAGGGCTCTGGCTACACCTTC
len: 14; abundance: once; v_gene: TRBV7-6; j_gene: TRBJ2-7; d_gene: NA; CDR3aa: CASSPAPSDYEQYF; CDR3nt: TGTGCCAGCAGCCCCGCCCCTAGCGATTACGAGCAGTACTTC
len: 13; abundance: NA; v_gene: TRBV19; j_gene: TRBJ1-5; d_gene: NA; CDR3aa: CASSMRANQPQHF; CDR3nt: TGTGCCAGTAGTATGAGGGCCAATCAGCCCCAGCATTTT
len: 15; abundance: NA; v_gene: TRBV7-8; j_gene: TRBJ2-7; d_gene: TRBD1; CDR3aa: CASSPTGSSPYEQYF; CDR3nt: TGTGCCAGCAGTCCGACAGGGAGCTCCCCCTACGAGCAGTACTTC
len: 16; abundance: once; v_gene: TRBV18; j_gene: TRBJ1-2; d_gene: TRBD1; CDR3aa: CASSPMTGRIDYGYTF; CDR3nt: TGTGCCAGCTCACCAATGACAGGGAGGATTGACTATGGCTACACCTTC
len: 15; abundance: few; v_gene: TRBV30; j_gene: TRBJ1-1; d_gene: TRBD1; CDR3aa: CAWSATPGQGTEAFF; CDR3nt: TGTGCCTGGAGTGCCACCCCCGGACAGGGGACTGAAGCTTTCTTT
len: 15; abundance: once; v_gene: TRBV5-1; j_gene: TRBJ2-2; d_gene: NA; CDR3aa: CASSQRHGATGELFF; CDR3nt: TGCGCCAGCAGCCAACGACATGGGGCCACCGGGGAGCTGTTTTTT
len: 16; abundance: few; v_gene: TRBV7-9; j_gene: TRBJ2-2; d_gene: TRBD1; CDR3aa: CSSSRDRGLNTGELFF; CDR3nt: TGTTCCAGCAGCCGAGACAGGGGGCTGAACACCGGGGAGCTGTTTTTT
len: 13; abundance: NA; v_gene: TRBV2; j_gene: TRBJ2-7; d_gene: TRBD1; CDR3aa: CASSSTPGQGPYF; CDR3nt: TGTGCCAGCAGTTCAACTCCGGGACAGGGCCCTTACTTC
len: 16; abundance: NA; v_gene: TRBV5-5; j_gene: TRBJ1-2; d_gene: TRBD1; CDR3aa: CASSLAGTGGDYGYTF; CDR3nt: TGTGCCAGCAGCTTGGCTGGGACAGGGGGCGACTATGGCTACACCTTC
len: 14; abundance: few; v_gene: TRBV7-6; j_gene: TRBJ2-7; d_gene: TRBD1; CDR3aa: CASSSHRGWSEQYF; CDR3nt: TGTGCCAGCAGCTCACACAGGGGATGGAGCGAGCAGTACTTC
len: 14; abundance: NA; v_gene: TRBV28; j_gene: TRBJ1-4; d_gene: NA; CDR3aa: CASRPDRPNEKLFF; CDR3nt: TGTGCCAGCAGGCCAGACAGGCCCAATGAAAAACTGTTTTTT
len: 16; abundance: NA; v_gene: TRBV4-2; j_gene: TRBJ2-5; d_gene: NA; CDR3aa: CASSQDLGRGQETQYF; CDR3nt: TGTGCCAGCAGCCAAGATTTGGGCAGGGGACAAGAGACCCAGTACTTC